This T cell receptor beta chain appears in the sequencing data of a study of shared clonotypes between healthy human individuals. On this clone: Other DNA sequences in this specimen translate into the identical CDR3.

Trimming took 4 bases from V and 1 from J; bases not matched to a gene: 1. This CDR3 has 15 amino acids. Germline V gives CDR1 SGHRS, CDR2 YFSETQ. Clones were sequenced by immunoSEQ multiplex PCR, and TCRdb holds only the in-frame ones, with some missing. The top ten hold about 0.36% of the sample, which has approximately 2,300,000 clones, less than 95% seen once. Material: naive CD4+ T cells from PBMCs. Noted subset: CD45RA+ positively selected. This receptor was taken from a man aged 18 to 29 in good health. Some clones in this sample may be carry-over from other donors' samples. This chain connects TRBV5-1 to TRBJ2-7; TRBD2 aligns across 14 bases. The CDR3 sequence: CASSGTSGRSYEQYF. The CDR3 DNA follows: TGCGCCAGCAGCGGGACTAGCGGGAGATCCTACGAGCAGTACTTC.